This T cell receptor beta chain was sequenced during a study of ipilimumab plus nivolumab after autologous stem cell transplantation. Across the whole study: Median doses per patient: roughly 5 ipilimumab, about 8 nivolumab. The DLBCL group included primary refractory and relapsed cases.

Starting 14 to 28 days after autologous transplant, ipilimumab 1 mg/kg was given. Through week 26, nivolumab 3 mg/kg IV was given weeks 1, 4, 7, 10, then biweekly. The assay was immunoSEQ multiplex PCR, and TCRdb's table has in-frame clones only and misses some. The sample comprises fewer than 25,000 clones, roughly four fifths of which are singletons, and about 6.4% rests with the top ten. The CDR3 consists of 14 residues. CDR1 and CDR2 from the germline V gene are MRHNA and SNTAGT. V was clipped by 0 bases and J by 7 bases; unmatched bases: 5. This TCR came from a male donor with diffuse large B-cell lymphoma. The sample in question was PBMCs, obtained in a trial of ipilimumab plus nivolumab as post-transplant consolidation. V usage is TRBV6-4 and J usage is TRBJ2-7; the match to TRBD1 covers 8 bases. Here the CDR3 reads CASSDSGRGQEQYF. DNA for the CDR3: TGTGCCAGCAGTGACTCGGGCAGGGGGCAGGAGCAGTACTTC.